Below, 24 T cell receptor beta chains from the same sample are listed, as sequenced in a study of identical twins. TCRdb reprocessed the 5' RACE reads via MiXCR and lists one record per CDR3 protein. The data show about 190,000 distinct CDR3 sequences, with around a sixth seen just once and 35% to 50% held by the top ten. This same sample was also taken into another study, of T cells expressing NK-cell markers.

The sample comprised CD8+ T cells sorted from blood. These receptors originate from a woman between 18 and 29 years old in good health.

The table lists this clonotype with a few counts. This rearrangement joins TRBV11-3 to TRBJ2-7; D gene uncertain. The CDR3 is 12 amino acids. CDR1 and CDR2 (germline): SGHNT, YENEEA. V lost 1 base and J lost 6, with 7 bases in between. CDR3 loop: CASSLVRGEQYF. CDR3 nucleotide sequence: TGTGCCAGCAGCTTAGTTAGAGGCGAGCAGTACTTC.

A few counts support this clonotype. The J gene is TRBJ2-5, the V gene TRBV2, with a tentative D call TRBD1 (7 bases). V was clipped by 10 bases and J by 2 bases, with 14 bases between them. From germline, CDR1 is SNHLY and CDR2 FYNNEI. The CDR3 consists of 13 residues. CDR3 sequence: CATMGGQQETQYF. The CDR3 DNA is TGTGCCACCATGGGGGGACAGCAAGAGACCCAGTACTTC.

This clonotype was found a few times. The CDR3 sequence: CASSFRVGDGYTF. In DNA, the CDR3 is TGTGCCAGCAGCTTTAGGGTGGGAGATGGCTACACCTTC. V and J are TRBV7-9 and TRBJ1-2; D is unclear. This CDR3 is 13 amino acids long. V was clipped by 3 bases and J by 6 bases, with 11 bases between them. Germline CDR1 reads SEHNR; CDR2 reads FQNEAQ (reference sequence).

The chain's CDR3 is CASSLQDRYEKLFF. For the CDR3, the DNA is TGCGCCAGCAGCCTTCAGGACCGATATGAAAAACTGTTTTTT. This chain links TRBV4-1 with TRBJ1-4; D is ambiguous. The CDR3 is made up of 14 amino acids. CDR1 MGHRA and CDR2 YSYEKL come from the germline V gene. V dropped 4 bases and J dropped 6 bases, with 12 bases sitting between them.

This clonotype was detected only a few times. The gene calls are TRBV5-1 and TRBJ2-3; TRBD2 matches at 11 bases. Looked up from germline, CDR1 is SGHRS and CDR2 is YFSETQ. The CDR3 runs 16 residues. J lost 3 bases, V lost 4 bases, and 7 bases had no gene match. CDR3 nucleotides: TGCGCCAGCAGCCAAATAGCGGGGGGGTGGACAGATACGCAGTATTTT. Protein product: CASSQIAGGWTDTQYF.

This clonotype has at least ten counts. The chain links TRBV7-8 to TRBJ2-3, with 10 bases lining up with TRBD2. The junction had 10 bases not matched to a gene; V was cut back by 6 bases and J by 7 bases. This CDR3 comprises 15 residues. Germline CDR1 reads SGHVS; CDR2 reads FQNEAQ. In DNA form, the CDR3 reads TGTGCCAGCAGGGGTGAGCGGGGGGGCCTGAATACGCAGTATTTT. Its translation: CASRGERGGLNTQYF.

There are a few counts of this clonotype. V and J are TRBV20-1 and TRBJ2-3, with D perhaps TRBD2 (5 bases). The CDR3 extends over 13 amino acids. Germline values: CDR1 DFQATT, CDR2 SNEGSKA (reference sequence). The germline V and J ends were trimmed by 1 base and 2 bases, with 7 bases remaining between them. Here the CDR3 DNA reads TGCAGTGCTAGAGGAGGGAACACAGATACGCAGTATTTT. This sequence encodes CSARGGNTDTQYF.

This clonotype was found many times. V is TRBV5-1 and J is TRBJ1-4; D not certain. The CDR3 runs to 15 residues. V lost 4 bases, J lost 4 bases, and 14 bases lay in between. Germline loops: CDR1 SGHRS, CDR2 YFSETQ. CDR3 protein: CASSLDRGFNEKLFF. The DNA of the CDR3 is TGCGCCAGCAGCCTCGACCGGGGTTTTAATGAAAAACTGTTTTTT.

This clonotype came up a few times. This chain joins TRBV6-1 and TRBJ2-7; TRBD2 is a possible D gene (6 bases). This CDR3 spans 13 amino acids. Germline CDR1 reads MNHNS; CDR2 reads SASEGT. Trimming pared 5 bases from V and 3 bases from J, leaving 11 bases between. The CDR3 DNA sequence: TGTGCCAGCAGTAAGGAGGGCTACTACGAGCAGTACTTC. Translation: CASSKEGYYEQYF.

This clonotype was counted only a few times. The chain joins TRBV7-8 to TRBJ2-1; 12 bases are shared with TRBD2. The CDR3 contains 16 residues. In germline, CDR1 is SGHVS, CDR2 FQNEAQ. V gave up 5 bases and J gave up 7 bases; unmatched junction bases: 9. The CDR3 DNA is TGTGCCAGCAGCGTGCGACTAGCGGGAGAGGGTAATGAGCAGTTCTTC. This translates into CASSVRLAGEGNEQFF.

The chain carries TRBV9 and TRBJ2-5, with 8 nucleotides matching TRBD2. Germline loops: CDR1 SGDLS, CDR2 YYNGEE. There are 14 residues in the CDR3. V was pared by 3 bases and J by 1 base, with 2 bases of the junction left unmatched. This CDR3 is CASSASGPQETQYF. CDR3 DNA sequence: TGTGCCAGCAGCGCTAGCGGGCCCCAAGAGACCCAGTACTTC.

The rearrangement joins TRBV6-5 to TRBJ1-2; the D is unclear. V lost 5 bases and J 4 bases, leaving 8 bases between the germline ends. The CDR3 covers 12 residues. Germline V lookup: CDR1 MNHEY, CDR2 SVGAGI. CDR3 sequence: CASSPDLYGYTF. CDR3 coding DNA: TGTGCCAGCAGTCCCGACCTCTATGGCTACACCTTC.

This clonotype has more than one count but fewer than ten. The chain employs TRBV4-3 and TRBJ2-3; the D gene is possibly TRBD2 (7 bases). Trimming took 0 bases from V and 2 from J, leaving 9 bases between them. The CDR3 extends over 15 amino acids. Germline V gene sequence: CDR1 LGHNA, CDR2 YSLEER. The CDR3 sequence is CASSQEGGATDTQYF. DNA for the CDR3: TGCGCCAGCAGCCAAGAAGGGGGGGCCACAGATACGCAGTATTTT.

This chain joins TRBV20-1 and TRBJ2-7, with 16 bases that match TRBD2. Germline V gene data show CDR1 as DFQATT and CDR2 as SNEGSKA (reference sequence). V gave up 5 bases and J gave up 0 bases; unmatched junction bases: 13. This CDR3 contains 19 residues. CDR3 amino acids: CSAQAGLAGGLPFSYEQYF. The CDR3 coding sequence is TGCAGTGCTCAAGCGGGACTAGCGGGAGGGCTTCCCTTCTCCTACGAGCAGTACTTC.

This clonotype was observed a handful of times. V and J are TRBV29-1 and TRBJ2-5; D perhaps matches TRBD1 (5 bases). Trimming left V 4 bases short and J 2 bases short, with 14 bases between. There are 14 residues in the CDR3. The germline V gene encodes CDR1 SQVTM and CDR2 ANQGSEA. CDR3 sequence: CSVVGIGVQETQYF. In nucleotides, the CDR3 is TGCAGCGTTGTGGGGATAGGGGTACAAGAGACCCAGTACTTC.

This clonotype has just a few counts. V is TRBV30 and J is TRBJ2-3, with 7 positions matching TRBD2. The CDR3 consists of 12 residues. Unmatched junction bases numbered 5, after V lost 7 bases and J lost 4 bases. Germline V gene sequence: CDR1 GTSNPN, CDR2 SVGIG (reference sequence). This CDR3 is CASGEGPDTQYF. In nucleotides, the CDR3 is TGTGCCTCGGGGGAGGGCCCAGATACGCAGTATTTT.

DNA of the CDR3: TGTGCCACCAGCAGAGAGAGGAATAGCGGGAGTATATGGGAGCAGTACTTC. Amino acid sequence: CATSRERNSGSIWEQYF. V gene TRBV15 combines with J gene TRBJ2-7; 9 nucleotides match TRBD2. The CDR3 has 17 residues. The J segment lost 7 bases and the V segment lost 0 bases, leaving 13 bases of the junction unmatched. CDR1 and CDR2 from the germline V gene are LNHNV and YYDKDF (reference sequence).

The chain joins TRBV9 to TRBJ1-1; D might be TRBD1 (5 bases). The ends were cut back, 4 bases at V and 1 base at J, with 14 bases in the middle. CDR3 length: 15 residues. Germline V CDR1 and CDR2: SGDLS, YYNGEE. The CDR3 DNA follows: TGTGCCAGCAGCTCCCCGGGACGAAAGAACACTGAAGCTTTCTTT. Amino acid sequence: CASSSPGRKNTEAFF.

The rearrangement joins TRBV27 to TRBJ2-5, with a tentative D call TRBD2 (6 bases). Trimming removed 1 base from V and 4 bases from J, with 13 bases in between. This CDR3 comprises 15 residues. Germline V lookup: CDR1 MNHEY, CDR2 SMNVEV (reference sequence). CDR3 sequence: CASSLFFQGGETQYF. The CDR3 nucleotides read TGTGCCAGCAGTTTATTTTTCCAGGGAGGAGAGACCCAGTACTTC.

The rearrangement uses TRBV6-5 and TRBJ2-7; D is undetermined. The germline gives CDR1 MNHEY, CDR2 SVGAGI. V was trimmed by 3 bases and J by 3 bases, leaving 12 bases between them. This CDR3 has 14 residues. DNA of the CDR3: TGTGCCAGCAGTTATACGGCAGAACTCTACGAGCAGTACTTC. Its translation: CASSYTAELYEQYF.

This clonotype was observed many times. The chain carries TRBV29-1 and TRBJ2-7, with D perhaps given as TRBD1 or TRBD2 (5 bases each). The CDR3 has 14 amino acids. The V end lost 6 bases, the J end lost 0 bases, and 15 bases lay between the germline ends. Germline V lookup: CDR1 SQVTM, CDR2 ANQGSEA. This chain's CDR3 is CSVRRDGPSYEQYF. In DNA form, the CDR3 reads TGCAGCGTGCGCCGGGACGGCCCCTCCTACGAGCAGTACTTC.

This clonotype has just a few counts. This chain connects TRBV6-5 to TRBJ2-7; TRBD2 agrees at 9 bases. With V trimmed by 2 bases and J by 0 bases, 2 bases remained unmatched. The length of the CDR3 is 15 residues. Germline-derived CDR1 and CDR2 are MNHEY and SVGAGI. The CDR3 nucleotides read TGTGCCAGCAGTTACGGCGGGAGGGCCTCCTACGAGCAGTACTTC. Amino acids: CASSYGGRASYEQYF.

This clonotype was counted between two and nine times. The chain carries TRBV12-3 or TRBV12-4 and TRBJ2-2, with D tentatively TRBD1 (5 bases). The CDR3 has 17 residues. Trimming took 1 base from V and 8 from J, leaving 20 bases between them. The CDR3 spells CASSLEVSSGNRGELFF. Here the CDR3 DNA reads TGTGCCAGCAGTTTAGAGGTATCCTCCGGAAACAGGGGGGAGCTGTTTTTT.

This clonotype has a handful of counts. The rearrangement joins TRBV3-1 to TRBJ2-3, with 11 bases aligning to TRBD2. Trimming cost V 4 bases and J 1 base; bases outside gene matches: 4. The CDR3 totals 16 residues. The V gene's germline CDR1 is LGHDT and CDR2 YNNKEL (reference sequence). CDR3 in amino acids: CASSRLAGKRTDTQYF. CDR3 sequence (DNA): TGTGCCAGCAGCCGACTAGCGGGAAAACGCACAGATACGCAGTATTTT.